The 17 T cell receptor beta chains given below trace back to one sample, sequenced in a study of shared clonotypes between healthy human individuals (dated by TCRdb to about 2020). The library was built by means of the immunoSEQ multiplex PCR assay. Entries here come from immuneACCESS through TCRdb and include only in-frame sequences with V and J called. Some clones fail to appear in such tables; in the studies checked, an unresolved V gene covers under half of the shortfall, and the cause of the remainder is unknown. The sample table contains 1,500,000 or so clones; only one count was recorded for 95% to 97% of them. More than 0.9% of the sample goes to the ten largest clones. Sequencing used naive CD4+ T cells sorted from blood. The cell subset or site label on this specimen signifies: CD45RA+ positively selected. The receptors derive from a young man in good health.

The V gene is TRBV5-5, the J gene TRBJ1-5; D perhaps matches TRBD1 (5 bases). CDR3 length: 17 amino acids. Trimming removed 0 bases at V and 5 bases at J, with 18 bases between. Germline V gene lookup returns CDR1 SGHKS and CDR2 YYEKEE (reference sequence). The CDR3 protein is CASSLGWGRPSDQPQHF. DNA for the CDR3: TGTGCCAGCAGCTTGGGTTGGGGCAGGCCTTCGGATCAGCCCCAGCATTTT.

In its sample, this clone was seen once. The chain couples TRBV5-5 to TRBJ2-5, with 13 bases lining up with TRBD2. The germline CDR1 and CDR2 sequences are SGHKS and YYEKEE (reference sequence). The CDR3 runs to 16 residues. V was pared by 3 bases and J by 1 base, with 3 bases of the junction left unmatched. DNA for the CDR3: TGTGCCAGCAGCTCAGGACTAGCGGGAGCCCAAGAGACCCAGTACTTC. Amino acid sequence: CASSSGLAGAQETQYF.

The chain employs TRBV6-1 and TRBJ2-1, with 8 positions matching TRBD2. V gave up 5 bases and J gave up 7 bases; unmatched junction bases: 10. Germline CDR1 reads MNHNS; CDR2 reads SASEGT. The CDR3 is 15 amino acids. This chain's CDR3 is CASSLPGGPFNEQFF. In DNA form, the CDR3 reads TGTGCCAGCAGTCTCCCGGGAGGGCCATTTAATGAGCAGTTCTTC.

The genes are TRBV2 and TRBJ2-4; unclear D gene. The CDR3 extends over 16 amino acids. CDR1 and CDR2 (germline): SNHLY, FYNNEI. V lost 2 bases and J lost 0, with 11 bases in between. The CDR3 region is CASSEQVSAAKNIQYF. The CDR3, as DNA: TGTGCCAGCAGTGAACAGGTTTCAGCAGCCAAAAACATTCAGTACTTC. The variable domain in full, with the rest retrieved from reference TRBV2 and TRBJ2-4, is EPEVTQTPSHQVTQMGQEVILRCVPISNHLYFYWYRQILGQKVEFLVSFYNNEISEKSEIFDDQFSVERPDGSNFTLKIRSTKLEDSAMYFCASSEQVSAAKNIQYFGAGTRLSVL.

The rearrangement joins TRBV7-9 to TRBJ1-2; TRBD1 is a possible D gene (6 bases). This CDR3 is 13 amino acids long. Germline-derived CDR1 and CDR2 are SEHNR and FQNEAQ (reference sequence). Trimming pared 5 bases from V and 4 bases from J, leaving 11 bases between. This CDR3 reads CASSPGETYGYTF. For the CDR3, the DNA is TGTGCCAGCAGCCCAGGGGAGACCTATGGCTACACCTTC.

The CDR3: CASRPPGQGGEQFF. CDR3 nucleotide sequence: TGTGCCAGCAGGCCACCGGGACAGGGGGGCGAGCAGTTCTTC. The chain couples TRBV28 to TRBJ2-1; TRBD1 aligns across 11 bases. The CDR3 is 14 amino acids. V shed 6 bases, J shed 10 bases, and the junction held 8 bases outside the gene matches. From germline, CDR1 is MDHEN and CDR2 SYDVKM.

This clone was seen just once. This rearrangement joins TRBV5-4 to TRBJ2-5, with D hard to call. In germline, CDR1 is SGHNT, CDR2 YYREEE (reference sequence). There are 14 residues in the CDR3. The V end was cut by 3 bases, the J end by 0 bases, with 9 bases between. The DNA for the CDR3 is TGTGCCAGCAGCTCAACGAAAGACCAAGAGACCCAGTACTTC. Its translation: CASSSTKDQETQYF.

This chain joins TRBV7-2 and TRBJ2-5; D gene unclear. This CDR3 is 14 amino acids long. V shed 3 bases and J shed 2 bases, with 10 bases lying between them. Germline assignment: CDR1 SGHTA and CDR2 FQGNSA. The CDR3 DNA reads TGTGCCAGCAGCTTGTTGGCTAGTCAAGAGACCCAGTACTTC. It codes for CASSLLASQETQYF.

The J gene is TRBJ1-1, the V gene TRBV11-1, with a possible D match to TRBD1 (5 bases). The V end was cut by 5 bases, the J end by 0 bases, with 13 bases between. The germline gives CDR1 SGHAT, CDR2 FQDESV (reference sequence). This CDR3 is built from 15 residues. DNA of the CDR3: TGTGCCAGCAGCAGACGGGGGGGGATGAACACTGAAGCTTTCTTT. Amino acid sequence: CASSRRGGMNTEAFF.

J is TRBJ1-1 and V is TRBV9; 9 positions match TRBD1. The CDR3 covers 12 residues. Germline V lookup: CDR1 SGDLS, CDR2 YYNGEE. V shed 3 bases, J shed 10 bases, and the junction held 4 bases outside the gene matches. CDR3 sequence reads: CASSAGQGRAFF. CDR3 DNA: TGTGCCAGCAGCGCCGGACAGGGGAGAGCTTTCTTT.

The chain employs TRBV5-4 and TRBJ2-1, with TRBD2 matching 7 bases. The CDR3 extends over 17 amino acids. J gave up 4 bases and V 4 bases, and 14 bases lay outside the gene matches. Per the germline V gene, CDR1 is SGHNT and CDR2 is YYREEE (reference sequence). This chain's CDR3 is CASSLYSGGGAYNEQFF. CDR3 DNA sequence: TGTGCCAGCAGCCTTTACTCGGGAGGCGGTGCTTACAATGAGCAGTTCTTC.

The V and J genes are TRBV6-5 and TRBJ1-2; the D is unclear. The CDR3 covers 11 residues. Germline V CDR1 and CDR2: MNHEY, SVGAGI. Trimming pared 8 bases from V and 4 bases from J, leaving 8 bases between. The CDR3 DNA follows: TGTGCCAGCCGAACGAGCTATGGCTACACCTTC. Protein sequence: CASRTSYGYTF.

The chain joins TRBV14 to TRBJ2-1; 12 nucleotides agree with TRBD2. This CDR3 spans 15 amino acids. Per germline, CDR1 SGHDN and CDR2 FVKESK. V shed 7 bases and J 2 bases; nucleotides not matched to a gene: 3. CDR3 region: CASMTSGRPYNEQFF. The CDR3 nucleotides read TGTGCCAGCATGACTAGCGGGAGACCCTACAATGAGCAGTTCTTC.

V and J are TRBV11-2 and TRBJ1-4; D is unresolved. The length of the CDR3 is 11 residues. Trimming left V 8 bases short and J 6 bases short, with 7 bases between. Germline CDR1 is SGHAT and CDR2 is FQNNGV. The DNA for the CDR3 is TGTGCCAGCGCCGGATATGAAAAACTGTTTTTT. Translating it yields CASAGYEKLFF.

The chain uses TRBV19 and TRBJ2-4; the D is unclear. CDR1 LNHDA and CDR2 SQIVND come from the germline V gene (reference sequence). V dropped 0 bases and J dropped 0 bases, with 6 bases sitting between them. The CDR3 runs to 15 residues. As DNA, the CDR3 is TGTGCCAGTAGTATAGATACATTAGCCAAAAACATTCAGTACTTC. Residues: CASSIDTLAKNIQYF.

As regards this clone: The sample holds other DNA sequences that translate to the same CDR3. CDR3 residues: CASSLAPNTEAFF. The CDR3, as DNA: TGTGCCAGCAGCTTAGCGCCGAACACTGAAGCTTTCTTT. The gene calls are TRBV7-2 and TRBJ1-1; D is unresolved. Trimming stripped 0 bases from V and 1 base from J, with 3 bases between. Germline CDR1 reads SGHTA; CDR2 reads FQGNSA. This CDR3 has 13 residues.

The rearrangement joins TRBV5-1 to TRBJ1-2; no reliable D call. This CDR3 region has 11 residues. CDR1 and CDR2 (germline): SGHRS, YFSETQ. Trimming removed 2 bases at V and 10 bases at J, with 9 bases between. CDR3 region: CASSFDSSYTF. The CDR3 nucleotides read TGCGCCAGCAGCTTCGATTCCTCCTACACCTTC.